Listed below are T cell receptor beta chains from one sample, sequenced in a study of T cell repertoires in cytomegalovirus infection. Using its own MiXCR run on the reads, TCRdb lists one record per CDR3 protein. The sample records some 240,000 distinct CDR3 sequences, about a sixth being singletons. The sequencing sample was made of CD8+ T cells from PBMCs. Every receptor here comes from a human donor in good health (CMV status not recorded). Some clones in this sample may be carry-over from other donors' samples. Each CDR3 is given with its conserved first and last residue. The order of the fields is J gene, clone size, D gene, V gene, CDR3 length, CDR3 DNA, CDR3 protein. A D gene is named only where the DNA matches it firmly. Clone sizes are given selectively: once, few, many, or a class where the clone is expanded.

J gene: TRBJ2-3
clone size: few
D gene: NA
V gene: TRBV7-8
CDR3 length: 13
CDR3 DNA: TGTGCCAGCAGCCTACCCCCGCAAGATACGCAGTATTTT
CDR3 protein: CASSLPPQDTQYF

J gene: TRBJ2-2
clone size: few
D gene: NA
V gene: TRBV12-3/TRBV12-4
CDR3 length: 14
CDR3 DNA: TGTGCCAGCAGTGATGGGATTAGCCGCGGGGAGCTGTTTTTT
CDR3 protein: CASSDGISRGELFF

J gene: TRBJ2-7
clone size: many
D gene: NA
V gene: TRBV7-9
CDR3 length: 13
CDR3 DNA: TGTGCCAGCAGCGCTAGGGGCAGCTACGAGCAGTACTTC
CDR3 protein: CASSARGSYEQYF

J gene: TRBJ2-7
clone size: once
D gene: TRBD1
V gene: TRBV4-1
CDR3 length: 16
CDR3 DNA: TGCGCCAGCAGCCAAGATTTCGGGGACAGGGGAAAGGGGCAGTACTTC
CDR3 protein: CASSQDFGDRGKGQYF

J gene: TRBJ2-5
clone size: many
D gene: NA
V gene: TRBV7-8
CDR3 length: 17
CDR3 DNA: TGTGCCAGCAGCTCGATTCCCGGGCCCCCAATAATGGAGACCCAGTACTTC
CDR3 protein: CASSSIPGPPIMETQYF

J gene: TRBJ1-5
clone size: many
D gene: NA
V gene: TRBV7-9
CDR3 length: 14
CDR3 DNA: TGTGCCAGCAGCTTCCAGGGGAACAATCAGCCCCAGCATTTT
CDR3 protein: CASSFQGNNQPQHF

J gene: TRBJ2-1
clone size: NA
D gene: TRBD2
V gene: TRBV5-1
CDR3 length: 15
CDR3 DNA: TGCGCCAGCAGCTGGGGACTAGCGGACTACAATGAGCAGTTCTTC
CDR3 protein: CASSWGLADYNEQFF

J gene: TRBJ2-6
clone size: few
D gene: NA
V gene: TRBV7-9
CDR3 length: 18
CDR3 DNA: TGTGCCAGCAGCCGAAGGGGGGGCGATAGTCCTGGGGCCAACGTCCTGACTTTC
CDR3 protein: CASSRRGGDSPGANVLTF

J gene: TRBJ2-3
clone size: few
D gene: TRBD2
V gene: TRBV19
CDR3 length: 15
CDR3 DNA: TGTGCCAGTAGTATGTGGCGGGGGGCAACAGATACGCAGTATTTT
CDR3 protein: CASSMWRGATDTQYF

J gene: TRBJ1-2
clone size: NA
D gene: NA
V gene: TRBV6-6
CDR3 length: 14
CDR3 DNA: TGTGCCAGCAGTTCGGAAGGGCAGGGAATTGGCTACACCTTC
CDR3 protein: CASSSEGQGIGYTF

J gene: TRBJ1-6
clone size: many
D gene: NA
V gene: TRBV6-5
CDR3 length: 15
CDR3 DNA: TGTGCCAGCAGTTACTCCCAGGGTTTGAATTCACCCCTCCACTTT
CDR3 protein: CASSYSQGLNSPLHF

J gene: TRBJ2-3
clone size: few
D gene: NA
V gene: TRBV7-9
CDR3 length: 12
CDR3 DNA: TGTGCCAGCAGCTTGTTCACAGATACGCAGTATTTT
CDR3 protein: CASSLFTDTQYF

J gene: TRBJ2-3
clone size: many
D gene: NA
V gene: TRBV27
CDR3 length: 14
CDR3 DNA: TGTGCCAGCAGTTTAGGCAGGGCCACAGATACGCAGTATTTT
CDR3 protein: CASSLGRATDTQYF

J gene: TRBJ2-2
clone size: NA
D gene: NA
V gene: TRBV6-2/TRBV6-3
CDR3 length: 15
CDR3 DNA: TGTGCCAGCAATCAGGGGTCCGACCACACCGGGGAGCTGTTTTTT
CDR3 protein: CASNQGSDHTGELFF

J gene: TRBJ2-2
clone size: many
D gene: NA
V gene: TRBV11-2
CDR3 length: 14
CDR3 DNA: TGTGCCAGCAGCTTAGGACCGTTAACCGGGGAGCTGTTTTTT
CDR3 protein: CASSLGPLTGELFF

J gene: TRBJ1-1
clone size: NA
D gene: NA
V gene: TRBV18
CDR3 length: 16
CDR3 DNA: TGTGCCAGCTCACCTAGGGACGCGGAACCGAACACTGAAGCTTTCTTT
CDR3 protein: CASSPRDAEPNTEAFF

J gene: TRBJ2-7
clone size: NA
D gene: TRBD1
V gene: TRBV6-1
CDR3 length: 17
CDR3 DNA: TGTGCCAGCAGGAATTCCCCTACAGGGGACGGCTACTACGAGCAGTACTTC
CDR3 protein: CASRNSPTGDGYYEQYF

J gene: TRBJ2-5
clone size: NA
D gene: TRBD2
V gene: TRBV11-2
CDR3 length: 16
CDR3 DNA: TGTGCCAGCAGTTGGGCGGGACTAGCGAGCCAAGAGACCCAGTACTTC
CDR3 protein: CASSWAGLASQETQYF

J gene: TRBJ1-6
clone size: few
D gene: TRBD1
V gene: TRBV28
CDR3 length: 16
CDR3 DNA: TGTGCCAGCAGTTCAACGGGACAGAAACTTAATTCACCCCTCCACTTT
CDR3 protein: CASSSTGQKLNSPLHF

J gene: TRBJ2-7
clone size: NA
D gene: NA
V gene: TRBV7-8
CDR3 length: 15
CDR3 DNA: TGTGCCAGCAGCATGTACCCAGGGAGCTCCTACGAGCAGTACTTC
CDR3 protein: CASSMYPGSSYEQYF

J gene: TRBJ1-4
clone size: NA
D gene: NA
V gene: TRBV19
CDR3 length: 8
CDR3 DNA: TGTGGTCGTCAAAAACTGTTTTTT
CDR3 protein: CGRQKLFF

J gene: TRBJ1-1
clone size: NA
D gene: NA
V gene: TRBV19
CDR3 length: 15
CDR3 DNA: TGTGCCAGCAGCCTAAGGGGGGCGTCCCACACTGAAGCTTTCTTT
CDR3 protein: CASSLRGASHTEAFF

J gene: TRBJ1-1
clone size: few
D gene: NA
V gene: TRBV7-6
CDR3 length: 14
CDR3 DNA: TGTGCCAGCTCATTCAGACCAATGAACACTGAAGCTTTCTTT
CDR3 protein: CASSFRPMNTEAFF

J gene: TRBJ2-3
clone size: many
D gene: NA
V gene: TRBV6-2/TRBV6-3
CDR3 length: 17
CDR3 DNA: TGTGCCAGCAGTAACCCCACCGGGACGGTGAGCACAGATACGCAGTATTTT
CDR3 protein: CASSNPTGTVSTDTQYF

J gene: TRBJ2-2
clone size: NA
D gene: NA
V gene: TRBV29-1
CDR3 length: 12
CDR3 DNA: TGCAGCGTTGAAGGCTGGACCGGGGAGCTGTTTTTT
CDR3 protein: CSVEGWTGELFF

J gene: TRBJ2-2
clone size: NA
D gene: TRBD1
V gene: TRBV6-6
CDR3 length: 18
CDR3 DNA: TGTGCCAGCAGTTACTCGTTCCGACAGGGAAAGGGCACCGGGGAGCTGTTTTTT
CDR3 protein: CASSYSFRQGKGTGELFF

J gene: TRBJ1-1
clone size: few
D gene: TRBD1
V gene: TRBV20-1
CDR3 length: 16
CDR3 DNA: TGCAGTGCTAGAGATGGGACAGGAGCCGGGGGACTTGAAGCTTTCTTT
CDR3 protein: CSARDGTGAGGLEAFF

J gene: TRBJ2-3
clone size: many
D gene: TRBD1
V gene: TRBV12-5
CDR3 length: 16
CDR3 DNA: TGTGCTAGTGGTTGGGCCGGGACAGGGGCGACAGATACGCAGTATTTT
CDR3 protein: CASGWAGTGATDTQYF

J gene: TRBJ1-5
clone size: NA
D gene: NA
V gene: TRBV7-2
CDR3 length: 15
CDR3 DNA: TGTGCCAGCAGCTTACGGGACCTGGGGAATCAGCCCCAGCATTTT
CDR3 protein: CASSLRDLGNQPQHF

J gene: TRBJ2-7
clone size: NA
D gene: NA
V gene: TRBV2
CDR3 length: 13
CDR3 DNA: TGTGCCAGCGGGATAACGTTGCACGACGAGCAGTACTTC
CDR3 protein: CASGITLHDEQYF

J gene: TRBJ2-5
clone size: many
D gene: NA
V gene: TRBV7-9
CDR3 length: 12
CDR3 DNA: TGTGCCAGCAGAATGGGGGTTGAGACCCAGTACTTC
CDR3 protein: CASRMGVETQYF

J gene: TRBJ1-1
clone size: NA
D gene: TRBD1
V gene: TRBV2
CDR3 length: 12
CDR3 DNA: TGTGCCAGCAAGGGACAGGAGCCGGCTGCTTTCTTT
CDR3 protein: CASKGQEPAAFF

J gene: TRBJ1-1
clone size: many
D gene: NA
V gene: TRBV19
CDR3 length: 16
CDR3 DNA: TGTGCCAGTAGTATCCGGCAGACGGTCATGAACACTGAAGCTTTCTTT
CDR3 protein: CASSIRQTVMNTEAFF

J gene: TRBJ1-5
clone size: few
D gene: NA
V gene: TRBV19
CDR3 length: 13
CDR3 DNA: TGTGCCAGTAGTGACCGAGACAATCAGCCCCAGCATTTT
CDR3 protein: CASSDRDNQPQHF

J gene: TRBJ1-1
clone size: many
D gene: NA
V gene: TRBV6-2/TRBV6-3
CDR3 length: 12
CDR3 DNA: TGTGCCAGCAGCCACAACACCCCTGAAGCTTTCTTT
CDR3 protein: CASSHNTPEAFF

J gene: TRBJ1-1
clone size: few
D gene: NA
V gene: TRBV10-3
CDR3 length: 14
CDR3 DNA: TGTGCCATCAGGGCCCCGGGCCCCCTCACTGAAGCTTTCTTT
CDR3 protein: CAIRAPGPLTEAFF

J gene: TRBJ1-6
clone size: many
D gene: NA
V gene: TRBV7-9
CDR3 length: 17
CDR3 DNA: TGTGCCAGCAGCTTAGAAGGGACACCAGACTATAATTCACCCCTCCACTTT
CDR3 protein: CASSLEGTPDYNSPLHF

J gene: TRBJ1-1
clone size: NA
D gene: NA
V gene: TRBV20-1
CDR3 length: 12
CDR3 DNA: TGCAGTGCTAGAGATCTCGGGACTGAAGCTTTCTTT
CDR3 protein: CSARDLGTEAFF

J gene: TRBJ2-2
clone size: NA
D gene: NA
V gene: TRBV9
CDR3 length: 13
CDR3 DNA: TGTGCCAGCACCCCCGGGGCCACCGGGGAGCTGTTTTTT
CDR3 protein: CASTPGATGELFF